One sample yielded the 21 T cell receptor beta chains listed below, sequenced in a study of blood T cell repertoires in COVID-19. Profiling relied on immunoSEQ multiplex PCR, and the TCRdb table lists in-frame clones only, not all of them. Among 310,000 or so clones listed, more than 75% were seen once. The sequencing input was peripheral blood. The receptors derive from a man in his fifties or sixties with active or convalescent COVID-19.

J is TRBJ1-6 and V is TRBV4-2; D is ambiguous. Germline lookup yields CDR1 LGHNA and CDR2 YNFKEQ. V was pared by 0 bases and J by 9 bases, with 15 bases between. The CDR3 has 16 residues. The CDR3 here is CASSQDLTPAGSPLHF. CDR3 DNA: TGTGCCAGCAGCCAAGACCTAACTCCCGCGGGTTCACCCCTCCACTTT.

J is TRBJ1-6 and V is TRBV2, with 7 bases lining up with TRBD1. Germline V gene sequence: CDR1 SNHLY, CDR2 FYNNEI. This CDR3 is built from 15 residues. The V gene end was trimmed by 6 bases and the J gene end by 5 bases; junction bases not matched to a gene: 7. This chain's CDR3 is CASSVFGQDNSPLHF. The CDR3 nucleotides are TGTGCCAGCAGCGTTTTTGGACAGGATAATTCACCCCTCCACTTT.

This clone was picked up one time. The CDR3 sequence: CASSKVIGPGHRDTVGITNEKLFF. The CDR3 DNA sequence: TGTGCCAGCAGCAAAGTTATCGGTCCCGGGCACAGGGATACGGTCGGGATAACTAATGAAAAACTGTTTTTT. The rearrangement uses TRBV21-1 and TRBJ1-4; no DNA check was done on the table's D call, TRBD1. TRBV21-1 is termed a pseudogene. The CDR3 has 24 residues.

The chain recombines TRBV4-1 with TRBJ2-1, with 11 bases matching TRBD2. CDR1 and CDR2 (germline): MGHRA, YSYEKL. The V gene end was trimmed by 1 base and the J gene end by 4 bases; junction bases not matched to a gene: 6. CDR3 length equals 17 residues. CDR3 in amino acids: CASSQVLTSGTYNEQFF. The CDR3 DNA reads as TGCGCCAGCAGCCAAGTGCTGACTAGCGGGACTTACAATGAGCAGTTCTTC.

The gene calls are TRBV25-1 and TRBJ1-6, with D unresolved. V was clipped by 5 bases and J by 9 bases, with 11 bases between them. From germline, CDR1 is MGHDK and CDR2 SYGVNS. The CDR3 spans 13 residues. The CDR3 nucleotides read TGTGCCAGCAGTCCACGGGTGGGTTCACCCCTCCACTTT. Translation: CASSPRVGSPLHF.

In this sample, this clone turned up once. The V gene is TRBV3-1 (or the pseudogene TRBV3-2), the J gene TRBJ2-7, with 10 nucleotides matching TRBD2. The J segment lost 4 bases and the V segment lost 1 base, leaving 4 bases of the junction unmatched. This CDR3 spans 15 amino acids. CDR1 and CDR2 (germline): LGHDT, YNNKEL (reference sequence). The CDR3 DNA reads TGTGCCAGCAGCCAAGCGGCTAGCGGGAGATACGAGCAGTACTTC. Protein product: CASSQAASGRYEQYF.

The chain combines TRBV28 with TRBJ2-1, with D possibly matching TRBD1 (5 bases). Germline-derived CDR1 and CDR2 are MDHEN and SYDVKM. The CDR3 is 17 amino acids. V dropped 4 bases and J dropped 6 bases, with 22 bases sitting between them. The CDR3 bases are TGTGCCAGCAGTTCCCCCACACTACGCTGGGGCGGCAATGAGCAGTTCTTC. This codes for CASSSPTLRWGGNEQFF.

The V gene is TRBV7-3, the J gene TRBJ2-1; 11 positions agree with TRBD2. Germline V gene data show CDR1 as SGHTA and CDR2 as FQGTGA. The CDR3 runs 15 residues. The V segment lost 3 bases and the J segment 8 bases; nucleotides outside the gene matches: 6. The CDR3: CASSLGTSGRHEQFF. The DNA for the CDR3 is TGTGCCAGCAGCTTGGGGACTAGCGGTCGTCATGAGCAGTTCTTC.

The chain couples TRBV27 to TRBJ2-2; a possible D gene is TRBD2 (6 bases). Between the trimmed V and J ends, which lost 3 bases and 7 bases, there was a span of 21 bases. CDR3 size: 17 residues. Looked up from germline, CDR1 is MNHEY and CDR2 is SMNVEV (reference sequence). CDR3 residues: CASSLGGKGFQDGELFF. The CDR3 bases are TGTGCCAGCAGTTTGGGGGGAAAGGGTTTTCAAGACGGGGAGCTGTTTTTT.

The chain has TRBV18 and TRBJ1-1, with D maybe TRBD1 (5 bases). Trimming took off 0 bases at V and 7 bases at J, with 12 bases between the two ends. This CDR3 contains 14 residues. Germline V gives CDR1 KGHSH, CDR2 LQKENI. CDR3 residues: CASSPPADGGEAFF. CDR3 DNA: TGTGCCAGCTCACCACCGGCGGACGGGGGTGAAGCTTTCTTT.

The chain uses TRBV9 and TRBJ2-1, with a weak D call TRBD1 (6 bases). The V and J ends lost 0 bases and 8 bases respectively, with 18 bases between them. Germline CDR1 and CDR2: SGDLS and YYNGEE. The CDR3 runs to 16 residues. CDR3 protein: CASSVASSTGGDEQFF. In DNA form, the CDR3 reads TGTGCCAGCAGCGTAGCATCTTCGACAGGTGGGGATGAGCAGTTCTTC.

CDR3 DNA: TGTGCCAGCAGCGTAGATGCTAGCGGGGCGTACAATGAGCAGTTCTTC. Protein sequence: CASSVDASGAYNEQFF. V and J are TRBV9 and TRBJ2-1, with 9 bases matching TRBD2. V dropped 0 bases and J dropped 4; count of bases not matched to a gene: 5. This CDR3 spans 16 amino acids. Germline V CDR1 and CDR2: SGDLS, YYNGEE.

The rearrangement uses TRBV10-1 and TRBJ2-7; 10 bases align to TRBD1. CDR3 length: 14 residues. J gave up 4 bases and V 6 bases, and 6 bases lay outside the gene matches. CDR1 and CDR2 (germline): WNHNN, SYGVQD (reference sequence). DNA for the CDR3: TGCGCCAGCAGACGGGACAGGGGATCGTACGAGCAGTACTTC. Translating gives CASRRDRGSYEQYF.

The genes are TRBV27 and TRBJ1-4; tentatively, D is TRBD1 (5 bases). With 5 bases removed from V and 8 bases from J, the gap between germline ends came to 12 bases. This CDR3 has 13 amino acids. Germline values: CDR1 MNHEY, CDR2 SMNVEV (reference sequence). CDR3 sequence reads: CASSKGVREKLFF. CDR3 DNA: TGTGCCAGCAGTAAAGGGGTTCGAGAAAAACTGTTTTTT.

This clone was seen a handful of times. This chain joins TRBV20-1 and TRBJ1-3, with D possibly TRBD1 on 5 matching bases. Per the germline V gene, CDR1 is DFQATT and CDR2 is SNEGSKA (reference sequence). With 3 bases removed from V and 4 bases from J, the gap between germline ends came to 10 bases. The CDR3 is 13 residues long. The CDR3 here is CSASRGRGNTIYF. The CDR3 nucleotides read TGCAGTGCTAGTCGGGGGAGGGGAAACACCATATATTTT.

The V gene is TRBV28, the J gene TRBJ1-3; D not certain. Trimming took 7 bases from V and 1 from J, leaving 11 bases between them. CDR1 and CDR2 (germline): MDHEN, SYDVKM. This CDR3 is built from 14 residues. DNA of the CDR3: TGTGCCAGCAAACGTCTAAATTCTGGAAACACCATATATTTT. Protein product: CASKRLNSGNTIYF.

The chain uses TRBV9 and TRBJ2-7; D is unclear. The CDR3 is 15 residues long. In germline, CDR1 is SGDLS, CDR2 YYNGEE. V was trimmed by 0 bases and J by 0 bases, leaving 10 bases between them. The CDR3 nucleotides are TGTGCCAGCAGCGTAGCTCCATCAGTCTCCTACGAGCAGTACTTC. The encoded protein is CASSVAPSVSYEQYF.

The rearrangement joins TRBV28 to TRBJ1-2, with TRBD1 as a possible D gene (5 bases). The germline CDR1 and CDR2 sequences are MDHEN and SYDVKM. The germline V and J ends were trimmed by 6 bases and 3 bases, with 23 bases remaining between them. This CDR3 comprises 17 residues. The CDR3 loop reads CASRRTRRTGADYGYTF. The CDR3 DNA reads TGTGCCAGCAGGCGGACCCGTCGAACTGGGGCGGACTATGGCTACACCTTC.

This chain uses TRBV3-1 (or the pseudogene TRBV3-2) with TRBJ1-2; D is unresolved. The V gene's germline CDR1 is LGHDT and CDR2 YNNKEL (reference sequence). V shed 6 bases and J shed 1 base, with 12 bases lying between them. The CDR3 is 14 residues long. CDR3 nucleotide sequence: TGTGCCAGCAGTCTCCGGGAACTTAACTATGGCTACACCTTC. Translated, it gives CASSLRELNYGYTF.

J is TRBJ1-1 and V is TRBV18; tentative D call: TRBD1 (6 bases). This CDR3 comprises 15 residues. V gave up 6 bases and J gave up 7 bases, with 21 bases separating them. Germline values: CDR1 KGHSH, CDR2 LQKENI. Here the CDR3 DNA reads TGTGCCAGCTCGGGGGCGGTGACCAGGGTTGGTGAAGCTTTCTTT. Amino acids: CASSGAVTRVGEAFF.

The CDR3, as DNA: TGCGCCAGCAGCCACCCCGGGACAGGGGAAGCTTTCTTT. Protein: CASSHPGTGEAFF. The chain uses TRBV4-3 and TRBJ1-1; the match to TRBD1 covers 9 bases. The V gene end was trimmed by 3 bases and the J gene end by 8 bases; junction bases not matched to a gene: 4. There are 13 residues in the CDR3. Germline values: CDR1 LGHNA, CDR2 YSLEER.